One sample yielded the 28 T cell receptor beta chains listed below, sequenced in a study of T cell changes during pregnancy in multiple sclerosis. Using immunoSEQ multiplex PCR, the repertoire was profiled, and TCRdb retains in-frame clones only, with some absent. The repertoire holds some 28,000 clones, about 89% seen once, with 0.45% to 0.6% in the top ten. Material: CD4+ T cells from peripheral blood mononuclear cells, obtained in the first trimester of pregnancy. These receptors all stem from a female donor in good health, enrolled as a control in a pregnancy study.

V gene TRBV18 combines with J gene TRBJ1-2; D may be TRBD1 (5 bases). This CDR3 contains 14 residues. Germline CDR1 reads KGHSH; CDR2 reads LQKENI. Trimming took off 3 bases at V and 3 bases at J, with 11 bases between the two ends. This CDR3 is CASSPNIGDYGYTF. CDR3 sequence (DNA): TGTGCCAGCTCACCCAACATAGGGGACTATGGCTACACCTTC.

The CDR3 DNA follows: TGTGCCAGCAGCCACAGACAGGGGGACACCATATATTTT. This encodes CASSHRQGDTIYF. The rearrangement joins TRBV7-9 to TRBJ1-3; 9 nucleotides match TRBD1. CDR1 is SEHNR, CDR2 FQNEAQ, per germline (reference sequence). After removal of 5 bases from V and 8 bases from J, the junction contained 4 bases not matched to a gene. The CDR3 runs to 13 residues. Combining the CDR3 with reference TRBV7-9 and TRBJ1-3 gives the whole variable domain DTGVSQNPRHKITKRGQNVTFRCDPISEHNRLYWYRQTLGQGPEFLTYFQNEAQLEKSRLLSDRFSAERPKGSFSTLEIQRTEQGDSAMYLCASSHRQGDTIYFGEGSWLTVV.

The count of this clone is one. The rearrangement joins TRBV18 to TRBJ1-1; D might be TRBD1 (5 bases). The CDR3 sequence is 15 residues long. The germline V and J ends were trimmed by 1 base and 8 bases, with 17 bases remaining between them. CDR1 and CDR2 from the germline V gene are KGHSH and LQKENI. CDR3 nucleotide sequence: TGTGCCAGCTCACCACTCTTCAGGGTAGATATGGAAGCTTTCTTT. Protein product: CASSPLFRVDMEAFF.

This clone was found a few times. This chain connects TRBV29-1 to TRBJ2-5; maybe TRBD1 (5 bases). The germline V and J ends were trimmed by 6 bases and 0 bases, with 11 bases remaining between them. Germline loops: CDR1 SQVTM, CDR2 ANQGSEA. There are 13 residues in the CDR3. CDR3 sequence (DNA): TGCAGCGTAGAAAAGGGGTACCAAGAGACCCAGTACTTC. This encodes CSVEKGYQETQYF. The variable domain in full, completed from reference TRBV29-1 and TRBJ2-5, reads SAVISQKPSRDICQRGTSLTIQCQVDSQVTMMFWYRQQPGQSLTLIATANQGSEATYESGFVIDKFPISRPNLTFSTLTVSNMSPEDSSIYLCSVEKGYQETQYFGPGTRLLVL.

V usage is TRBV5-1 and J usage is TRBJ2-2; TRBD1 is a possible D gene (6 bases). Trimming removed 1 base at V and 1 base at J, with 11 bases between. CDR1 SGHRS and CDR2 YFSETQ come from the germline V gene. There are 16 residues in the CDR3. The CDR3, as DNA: TGCGCCAGCAGCTTGATGTCAGGGGTGAACACCGGGGAGCTGTTTTTT. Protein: CASSLMSGVNTGELFF.

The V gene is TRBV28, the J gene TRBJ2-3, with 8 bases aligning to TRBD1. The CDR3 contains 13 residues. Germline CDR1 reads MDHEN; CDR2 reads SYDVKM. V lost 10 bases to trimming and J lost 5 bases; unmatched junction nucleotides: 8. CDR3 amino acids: CATWDRRGDTQYF. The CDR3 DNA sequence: TGTGCCACCTGGGACAGGCGAGGAGATACGCAGTATTTT.

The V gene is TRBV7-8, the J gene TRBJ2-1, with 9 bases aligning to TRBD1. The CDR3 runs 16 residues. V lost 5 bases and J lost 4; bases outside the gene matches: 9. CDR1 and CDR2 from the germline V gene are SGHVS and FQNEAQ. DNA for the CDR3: TGTGCCAGCAGCCGCACCGGGACAGGGATTTACAATGAGCAGTTCTTC. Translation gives CASSRTGTGIYNEQFF.

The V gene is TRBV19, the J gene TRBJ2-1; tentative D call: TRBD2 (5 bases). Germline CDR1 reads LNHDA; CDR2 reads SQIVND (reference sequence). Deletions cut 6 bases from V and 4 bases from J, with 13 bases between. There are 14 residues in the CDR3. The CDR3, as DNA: TGTGCCAGTAGAGTAAGGACGGGGTACAATGAGCAGTTCTTC. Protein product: CASRVRTGYNEQFF.

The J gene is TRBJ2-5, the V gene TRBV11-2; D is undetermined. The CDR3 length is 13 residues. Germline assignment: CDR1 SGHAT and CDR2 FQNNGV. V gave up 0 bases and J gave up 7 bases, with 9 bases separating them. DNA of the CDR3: TGTGCCAGCAGCTTAGACCCGACTGTGACCCAGTACTTC. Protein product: CASSLDPTVTQYF.

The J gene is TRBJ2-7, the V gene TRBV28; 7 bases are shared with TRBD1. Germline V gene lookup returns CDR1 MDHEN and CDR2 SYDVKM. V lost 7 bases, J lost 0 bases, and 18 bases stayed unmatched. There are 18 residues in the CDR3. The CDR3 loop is CASTSQGIVGGRSYEQYF. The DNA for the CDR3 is TGTGCCAGCACCTCACAGGGGATCGTGGGCGGGCGCTCCTACGAGCAGTACTTC.

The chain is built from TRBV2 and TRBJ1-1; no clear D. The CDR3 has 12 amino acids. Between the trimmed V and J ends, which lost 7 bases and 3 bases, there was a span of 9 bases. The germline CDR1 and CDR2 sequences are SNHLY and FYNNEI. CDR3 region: CASKMRDTEAFF. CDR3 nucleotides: TGTGCCAGCAAAATGAGGGACACTGAAGCTTTCTTT. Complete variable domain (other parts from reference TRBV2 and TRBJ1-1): EPEVTQTPSHQVTQMGQEVILRCVPISNHLYFYWYRQILGQKVEFLVSFYNNEISEKSEIFDDQFSVERPDGSNFTLKIRSTKLEDSAMYFCASKMRDTEAFFGQGTRLTVV.

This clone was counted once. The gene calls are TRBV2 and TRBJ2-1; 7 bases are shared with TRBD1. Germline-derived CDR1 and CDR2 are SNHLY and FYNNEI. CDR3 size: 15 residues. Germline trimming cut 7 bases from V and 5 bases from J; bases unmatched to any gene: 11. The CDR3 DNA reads TGTGCCAGCACTCCCCGACAGGGAGAGAACAATGAGCAGTTCTTC. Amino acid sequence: CASTPRQGENNEQFF.

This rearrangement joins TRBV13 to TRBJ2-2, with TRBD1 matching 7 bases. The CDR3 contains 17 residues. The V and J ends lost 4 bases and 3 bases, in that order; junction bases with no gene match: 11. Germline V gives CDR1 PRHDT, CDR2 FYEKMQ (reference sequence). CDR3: CASSSYTTGSDTGELFF. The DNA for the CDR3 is TGTGCCAGCAGCTCCTACACGACAGGGAGTGACACCGGGGAGCTGTTTTTT.

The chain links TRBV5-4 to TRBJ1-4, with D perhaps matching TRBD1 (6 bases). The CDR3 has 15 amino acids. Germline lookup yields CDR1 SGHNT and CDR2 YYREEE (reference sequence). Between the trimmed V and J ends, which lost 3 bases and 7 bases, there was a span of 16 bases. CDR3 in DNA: TGTGCCAGCAGCTCCCAAGACAGGCCCAGTGAAAAACTGTTTTTT. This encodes CASSSQDRPSEKLFF.

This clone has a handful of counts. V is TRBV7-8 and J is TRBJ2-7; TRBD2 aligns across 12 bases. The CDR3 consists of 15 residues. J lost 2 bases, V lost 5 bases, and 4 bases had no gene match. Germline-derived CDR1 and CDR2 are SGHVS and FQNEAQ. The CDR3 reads CASSRLAGETYEQYF. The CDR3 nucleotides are TGTGCCAGCAGCAGACTAGCGGGGGAAACCTACGAGCAGTACTTC.

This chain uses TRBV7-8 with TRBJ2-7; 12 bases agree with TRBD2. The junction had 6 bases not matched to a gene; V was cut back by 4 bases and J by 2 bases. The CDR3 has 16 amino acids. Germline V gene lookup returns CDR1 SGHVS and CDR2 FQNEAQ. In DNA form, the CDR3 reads TGTGCCAGCAGCTCCCCTCTAGCGGGGGGGACCTACGAGCAGTACTTC. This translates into CASSSPLAGGTYEQYF.

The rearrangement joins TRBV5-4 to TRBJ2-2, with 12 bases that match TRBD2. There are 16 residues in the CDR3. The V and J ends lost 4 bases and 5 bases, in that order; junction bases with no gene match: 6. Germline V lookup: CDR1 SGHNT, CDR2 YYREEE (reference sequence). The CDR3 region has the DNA TGTGCCAGCAGCCCTTATCTAGCGGGAGGGACCGGGGAGCTGTTTTTT. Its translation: CASSPYLAGGTGELFF. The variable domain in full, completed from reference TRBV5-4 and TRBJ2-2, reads ETGVTQSPTHLIKTRGQQVTLRCSSQSGHNTVSWYQQALGQGPQFIFQYYREEENGRGNFPPRFSGLQFPNYSSELNVNALELDDSALYLCASSPYLAGGTGELFFGEGSRLTVL.

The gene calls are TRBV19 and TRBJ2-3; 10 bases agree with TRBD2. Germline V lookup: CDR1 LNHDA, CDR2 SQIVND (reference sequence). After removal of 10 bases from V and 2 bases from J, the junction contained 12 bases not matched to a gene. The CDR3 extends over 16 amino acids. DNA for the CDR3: TGTGCCATTTCGAAAATAGCGGGAGGAACCACAGATACGCAGTATTTT. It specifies CAISKIAGGTTDTQYF.

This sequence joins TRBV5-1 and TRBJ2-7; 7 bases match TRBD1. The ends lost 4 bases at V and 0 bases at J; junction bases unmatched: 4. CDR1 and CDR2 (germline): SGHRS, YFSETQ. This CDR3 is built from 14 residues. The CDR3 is CASSTGDSSYEQYF. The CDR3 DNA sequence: TGCGCCAGCAGCACCGGGGACAGCTCCTACGAGCAGTACTTC.

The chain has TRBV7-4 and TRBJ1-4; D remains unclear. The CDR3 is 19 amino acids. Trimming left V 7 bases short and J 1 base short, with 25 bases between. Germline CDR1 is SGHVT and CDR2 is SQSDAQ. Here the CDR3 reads CASTNRAGISEVTNEKLFF. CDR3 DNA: TGTGCCAGCACCAACCGAGCGGGCATTAGTGAGGTAACTAATGAAAAACTGTTTTTT.

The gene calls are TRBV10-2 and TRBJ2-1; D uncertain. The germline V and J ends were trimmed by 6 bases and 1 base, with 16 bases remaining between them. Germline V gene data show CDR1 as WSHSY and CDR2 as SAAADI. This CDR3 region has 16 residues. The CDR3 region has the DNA TGCGCCAGCAGGAGACAAGCCCAATTATCCTACAATGAGCAGTTCTTC. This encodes CASRRQAQLSYNEQFF.

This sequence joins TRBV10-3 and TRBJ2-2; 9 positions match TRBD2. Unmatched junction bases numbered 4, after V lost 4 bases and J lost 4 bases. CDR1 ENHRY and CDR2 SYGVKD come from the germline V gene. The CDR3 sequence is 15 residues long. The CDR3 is CAISGAGGITGELFF. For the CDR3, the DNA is TGTGCCATCAGTGGAGCGGGGGGTATCACCGGGGAGCTGTTTTTT.

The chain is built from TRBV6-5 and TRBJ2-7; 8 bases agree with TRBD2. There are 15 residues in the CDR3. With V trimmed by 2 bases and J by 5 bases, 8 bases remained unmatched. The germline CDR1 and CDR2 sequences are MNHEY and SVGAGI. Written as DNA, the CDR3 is TGTGCCAGCAGTTACAACCGAGCGGGGGCCAACGAGCAGTACTTC. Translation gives CASSYNRAGANEQYF.

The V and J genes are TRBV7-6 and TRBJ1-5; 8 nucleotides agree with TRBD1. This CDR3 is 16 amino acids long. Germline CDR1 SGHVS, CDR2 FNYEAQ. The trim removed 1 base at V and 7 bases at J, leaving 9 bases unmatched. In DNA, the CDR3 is TGTGCCAGCAGCTTAGGGGGGGCAGGGGGCAGGCAGCCCCAGCATTTT. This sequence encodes CASSLGGAGGRQPQHF.

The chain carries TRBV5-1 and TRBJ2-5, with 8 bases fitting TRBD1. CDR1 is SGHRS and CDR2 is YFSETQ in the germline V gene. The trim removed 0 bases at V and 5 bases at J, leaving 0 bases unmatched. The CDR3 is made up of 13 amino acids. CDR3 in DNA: TGCGCCAGCAGCTTGGGGACAGGGGAGACCCAGTACTTC. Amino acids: CASSLGTGETQYF.

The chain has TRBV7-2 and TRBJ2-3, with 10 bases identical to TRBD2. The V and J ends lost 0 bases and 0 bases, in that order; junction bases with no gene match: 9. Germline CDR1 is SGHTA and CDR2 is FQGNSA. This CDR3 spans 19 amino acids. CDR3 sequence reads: CASSLAWSSGRKSTDTQYF. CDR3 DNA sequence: TGTGCCAGCAGCTTAGCGTGGTCTAGCGGGAGAAAGAGCACAGATACGCAGTATTTT.

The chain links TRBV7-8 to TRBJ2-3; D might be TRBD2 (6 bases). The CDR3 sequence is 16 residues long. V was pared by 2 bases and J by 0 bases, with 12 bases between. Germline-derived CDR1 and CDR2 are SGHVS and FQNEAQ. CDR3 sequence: CASSLKSGSSTDTQYF. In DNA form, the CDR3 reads TGTGCCAGCAGCTTAAAAAGCGGGTCGAGCACAGATACGCAGTATTTT. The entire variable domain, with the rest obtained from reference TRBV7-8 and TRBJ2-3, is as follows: GAGVSQSPRYKVAKRGQDVALRCDPISGHVSLFWYQQALGQGPEFLTYFQNEAQLDKSGLPSDRFFAERPEGSVSTLKIQRTQQEDSAVYLCASSLKSGSSTDTQYFGPGTRLTVL.

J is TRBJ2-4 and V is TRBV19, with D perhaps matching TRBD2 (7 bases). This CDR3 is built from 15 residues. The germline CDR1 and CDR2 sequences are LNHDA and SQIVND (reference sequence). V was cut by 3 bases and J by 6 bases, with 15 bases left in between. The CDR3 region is CASSIRGGLTNIQYF. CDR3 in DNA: TGTGCCAGTAGTATCCGCGGGGGCTTAACAAACATTCAGTACTTC.